Sequencing of this T cell receptor (beta chain) was carried out in a study of CD8+ T cells in alopecia areata (dated by TCRdb to about 2018). Notes on the research overall: To study T cell clonal expansion in alopecia areata, the researchers applied high-throughput TCRbeta sequencing to both the C3H/HeJ mouse model and human patients. Scalp tissue and sorted CD4+ and CD8+ peripheral blood T cells from patchy and totalis/universalis alopecia areata patients and from healthy controls were covered by human TCRbeta sequencing. Scalp clonality was compared among normal scalp (n=4), patchy alopecia areata scalp (n=8), and alopecia totalis/universalis scalp (n=8). RNA was obtained with the PAXgene miRNA kit for fixed scalp, the miRNeasy kit for PBMCs, and the RNeasy kit for mouse skin. Amplification of TCRbeta CDR3 regions was done by immunoSEQ multiplex PCR using 35 Vbeta forward primers and 13 Jbeta reverse primers. Overall study outcomes, separate from this receptor: TCR sequences shared between patients were less clear than in mice, possibly partly because of HLA diversity in the patient population. Lesional scalp, especially in alopecia totalis/universalis, showed higher clonality and more expanded CD8+ clones than normal scalp, suggesting antigenic drive. Unlike mouse skin, which is dominated by gammadelta T cells, normal human skin has resident alphabeta T cells that are also sequenced, and this complicates analysis of the scalp TCR repertoire.

Libraries were made using the immunoSEQ multiplex PCR assay. For TCR sequencing, RNA was extracted from every sample and reverse transcribed into cDNA to serve as template. SuperScript III was used for first-strand cDNA synthesis, primed with a 2:1 mix of oligo-dT and random hexamers. A synthetic immune receptor repertoire was used to measure amplification bias, and any remaining bias was corrected computationally. As for the authors' bioinformatics: Raw reads were preprocessed to remove errors, and CDR3 was defined according to IMGT conventions as the region from the conserved cysteine to phenylalanine. Clonality was computed as 1 minus the Shannon entropy, with the entropy normalized by log2 of the number of productive unique TCRs. Scalp TCRbeta sequences were cross-referenced with sorted blood CD4 and CD8 repertoires so that the CD4 or CD8 identity of scalp clones could be inferred. TCRdb took over this immuneACCESS table, retaining in-frame rearrangements with V and J assigned. Such tables are incomplete; in checked studies, under half of the missing clones stem from an unresolved V gene, and the remainder is unexplained. V and J calls and clone size are copied from that table; D and trimming were computed from the DNA. The sample table holds 90,000 to 130,000 clones, of which 45% to 60% were seen once. The biggest ten clones account for around a quarter of the sample.

The CDR3 numbers 14 residues from cysteine through phenylalanine. Kept here is only the CDR3 DNA, which spans 42 bases and is read in frame from base 1. From the germline V gene, CDR1 is SGHRS and CDR2 is YFSETQ. Deletion took 0 bases off V and 0 bases off J, with a span of 7 bases between the germline ends. Peripheral blood and lesional scalp punch biopsies were obtained from patients with alopecia areata. PBMCs were separated by density centrifugation and stained for CD3, CD4 and CD8, after which CD4+ and CD8+ T cells were sorted on a FACSAria. The untreated alopecia areata patients were recruited through a multicenter biomarker study. In four to six patients from the biomarker study, blood CD8+ T cells were sorted further into NKG2D-low and NKG2D-high fractions. For this clone: The antigen it recognizes is unknown. Base qualities are not recorded, but no much larger clone differs from it by a single base.

The chain joins TRBV5-1 to TRBJ2-7, with the identity of the D gene unclear. Sequenced: NKG2D-low CD8+ T cells sorted from blood. The label giving this sample's cell subset or site can be read as: sorted CD8+ NKG2D-low blood T cells. The TCR was taken from a human donor with alopecia areata. The nucleotide sequence is TGCGCCAGCAGCTTGGTGGGTTACTCCTACGAGCAGTACTTC. Its protein is CASSLVGYSYEQYF.